The clone carrying this T cell receptor beta chain turned up a few times. V was clipped by 4 bases and J by 5 bases; unmatched bases: 11. There are 17 residues in the CDR3. The germline gives CDR1 KGHDR, CDR2 SFDVKD. This record belongs to a study of blood T cell repertoires in COVID-19. Assay used: immunoSEQ multiplex PCR; TCRdb lists only in-frame clones, some missing. The data hold around 44,000 clones, with 92% observed a single time. The rearrangement uses TRBV24-1 and TRBJ2-5; 11 bases match TRBD2. Sequenced material: peripheral blood. The sequence was collected from a human donor in a cohort sampled during active COVID-19. DNA for the CDR3: TGTGCCACCAGTGAGGGAGGGACTAGCGGAGGCCAGGAGACCCAGTACTTC. Protein sequence: CATSEGGTSGGQETQYF.